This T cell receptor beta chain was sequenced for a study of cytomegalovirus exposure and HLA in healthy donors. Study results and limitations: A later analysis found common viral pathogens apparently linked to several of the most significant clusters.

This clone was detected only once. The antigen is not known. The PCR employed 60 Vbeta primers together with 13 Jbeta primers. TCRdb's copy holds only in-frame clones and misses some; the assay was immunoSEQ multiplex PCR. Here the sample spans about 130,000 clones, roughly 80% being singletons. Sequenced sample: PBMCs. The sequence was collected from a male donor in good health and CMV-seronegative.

This CDR3 reads CSVAPGLAGAGNSEQFF. The DNA of the CDR3 is TGCAGCGTCGCACCGGGACTAGCGGGAGCGGGGAACAGTGAGCAGTTCTTC. The chain links TRBV29-1 to TRBJ2-1; TRBD2 aligns across 14 bases. The germline V gene has CDR1 SQVTM and CDR2 ANQGSEA. CDR3 size: 17 residues. The J segment lost 9 bases and the V segment lost 6 bases, leaving 16 bases of the junction unmatched.